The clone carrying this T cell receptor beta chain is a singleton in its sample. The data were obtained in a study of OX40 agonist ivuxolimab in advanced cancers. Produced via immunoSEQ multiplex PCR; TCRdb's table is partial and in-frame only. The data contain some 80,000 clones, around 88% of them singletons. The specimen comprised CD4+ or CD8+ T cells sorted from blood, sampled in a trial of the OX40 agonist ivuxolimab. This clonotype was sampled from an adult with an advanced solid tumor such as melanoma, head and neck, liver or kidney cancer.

The CDR3 DNA sequence: TGTGCCAGCAGGGGGGCTATCGGGGGCACCGGGGAGCTGTTTTTT. Its protein is CASRGAIGGTGELFF. The chain uses TRBV6-5 and TRBJ2-2, with D tentatively TRBD1 or TRBD2 (6 bases each). This CDR3 is built from 15 residues. V was clipped by 6 bases and J by 4 bases, with 15 bases between them. Per the germline V gene, CDR1 is MNHEY and CDR2 is SVGAGI.